These 32 T cell receptor beta chains were sequenced from one sample in a study of shared T cell receptors in the human thymus. Repertoires were generated with immunoSEQ multiplex PCR, while TCRdb's copy carries only in-frame clones and drops some. The data show roughly 700,000 clones, 70% to 90% seen once. This same sample was also taken into another study, of human thymus T cells.

Sequencing input: thymocytes. Receptors originate from a boy younger than two with a congenital heart defect.

CDR3 region: CASSSGWGETYNEQFF. CDR3 DNA: TGTGCCAGCAGCTCGGGGTGGGGGGAGACCTACAATGAGCAGTTCTTC. V usage is TRBV7-2 and J usage is TRBJ2-1; weak D call: TRBD2 (6 bases). Trimming removed 4 bases from V and 2 bases from J, with 15 bases in between. Germline CDR1 and CDR2: SGHTA and FQGNSA. The CDR3 loop spans 16 amino acids.

The chain employs TRBV13 and TRBJ2-7, with TRBD2 as a possible D gene (5 bases). In germline, CDR1 is PRHDT, CDR2 FYEKMQ (reference sequence). V dropped 8 bases and J dropped 6 bases, with 17 bases sitting between them. The CDR3 totals 13 residues. Written as DNA, the CDR3 is TGTGCCAGCCTGGACTCCACCGAGGGCGAGCAGTACTTC. Its protein is CASLDSTEGEQYF.

The chain carries TRBV6-1 and TRBJ1-1; no reliable D call. V lost 0 bases, J lost 2 bases, and 7 bases lay in between. Germline CDR1 MNHNS, CDR2 SASEGT. The CDR3 is 14 amino acids. Written as DNA, the CDR3 is TGTGCCAGCAGTGAAGCAAGAGAAAACACTGAAGCTTTCTTT. Amino acids: CASSEARENTEAFF.

This clone was seen only once. V and J are TRBV27 and TRBJ2-3, with D maybe TRBD2 (5 bases). The V gene lost 5 bases and the J gene lost 0 bases, with 15 bases spanning the gap. This CDR3 comprises 16 residues. Germline CDR1 MNHEY, CDR2 SMNVEV (reference sequence). This CDR3 is CASSPRTFPSTDTQYF. CDR3 coding DNA: TGTGCCAGCAGTCCCAGGACTTTTCCTAGCACAGATACGCAGTATTTT.

This chain joins TRBV2 and TRBJ2-1; a weak D match, TRBD2 (6 bases). V lost 3 bases and J lost 1, with 19 bases in between. From germline, CDR1 is SNHLY and CDR2 FYNNEI. This CDR3 region has 18 residues. The CDR3 loop reads CASSDPPLGGASYNEQFF. In DNA, the CDR3 is TGTGCCAGCAGTGACCCCCCTCTAGGAGGGGCTTCCTACAATGAGCAGTTCTTC.

The chain combines TRBV28 with TRBJ1-1, with D unclear. Germline CDR1 reads MDHEN; CDR2 reads SYDVKM. V lost 7 bases to trimming and J lost 1 base, with 7 bases between them. The CDR3 loop spans 12 amino acids. The chain's CDR3 is CASNGRNTEAFF. The CDR3, as DNA: TGTGCCAGCAACGGGAGGAACACTGAAGCTTTCTTT.

The V and J genes are TRBV11-2 and TRBJ2-7; TRBD2 matches 13 bases. This CDR3 is 17 amino acids long. CDR1 and CDR2 (germline): SGHAT, FQNNGV. V lost 5 bases to trimming and J lost 7 bases; unmatched junction nucleotides: 14. CDR3 sequence (DNA): TGTGCCAGCAGCGCAGGACTAGCGGGAGTCCGACGGGGGGAGCAGTACTTC. The encoded protein is CASSAGLAGVRRGEQYF.

The gene calls are TRBV15 and TRBJ2-5; 8 positions agree with TRBD1. Unmatched junction bases numbered 17, after V lost 1 base and J lost 4 bases. The CDR3 consists of 19 residues. Germline V gene sequence: CDR1 LNHNV, CDR2 YYDKDF (reference sequence). Written as DNA, the CDR3 is TGTGCCACCAGCAGAGTTTCGGACTTCTCCCGGACAGGGCTAGAGACCCAGTACTTC. Amino acids: CATSRVSDFSRTGLETQYF. The entire variable domain, with the rest obtained from reference TRBV15 and TRBJ2-5, is as follows: DAMVIQNPRYQVTQFGKPVTLSCSQTLNHNVMYWYQQKSSQAPKLLFHYYDKDFNNEADTPDNFQSRRPNTSFCFLDIRSPGLGDTAMYLCATSRVSDFSRTGLETQYFGPGTRLLVL.

The chain couples TRBV6-1 to TRBJ2-7; perhaps TRBD1 as D (5 bases). The V gene's germline CDR1 is MNHNS and CDR2 SASEGT. The CDR3 sequence is 14 residues long. The V end was cut by 3 bases, the J end by 5 bases, with 14 bases between. The CDR3 DNA is TGTGCCAGCAGTGAGGTTGCAGGGTTCCACGAGCAGTACTTC. This gives the protein CASSEVAGFHEQYF.

The chain is built from TRBV30 and TRBJ1-2; the D is unclear. This CDR3 region has 13 residues. Germline V CDR1 and CDR2: GTSNPN, SVGIG (reference sequence). V was pared by 0 bases and J by 3 bases, with 8 bases between. CDR3 sequence reads: CAWSVREDYGYTF. Written as DNA, the CDR3 is TGTGCCTGGAGTGTACGGGAGGACTATGGCTACACCTTC.

The chain carries TRBV6-6 and TRBJ2-3, with D tentatively TRBD1 (5 bases). This CDR3 is built from 14 residues. Germline V gene sequence: CDR1 MNHNY, CDR2 SVGAGI (reference sequence). The V and J ends lost 5 bases and 0 bases respectively, with 9 bases between them. The DNA of the CDR3 is TGTGCCAGCAGTGCAGGGTCTAGCACAGATACGCAGTATTTT. Protein: CASSAGSSTDTQYF.

The J gene is TRBJ2-3, the V gene TRBV6-4, with 8 bases that match TRBD2. The CDR3 is made up of 17 amino acids. The germline V gene encodes CDR1 MRHNA and CDR2 SNTAGT. With 0 bases clipped from V and 2 bases from J, the junction kept 7 bases outside the gene matches. CDR3 in amino acids: CASSDSVAGTTTDTQYF. For the CDR3, the DNA is TGTGCCAGCAGTGACTCGGTAGCGGGGACAACCACAGATACGCAGTATTTT.

V is TRBV12-5 and J is TRBJ2-1, with 7 bases identical to TRBD2. Trimming at V came to 5 bases and at J to 5 bases, leaving 9 bases not matched to a gene. The V gene's germline CDR1 is LGHNT and CDR2 FRNRAP. The length of the CDR3 is 15 residues. The CDR3 DNA follows: TGTGCTAGTGGTCCCGGGGTAGCGGGTAACAATGAGCAGTTCTTC. This translates into CASGPGVAGNNEQFF.

The chain carries TRBV5-6 and TRBJ1-2; D is ambiguous. The length of the CDR3 is 14 residues. The V end lost 0 bases, the J end lost 4 bases, and 10 bases lay between the germline ends. CDR1 and CDR2 from the germline V gene are SGHDT and YYEEEE. The CDR3 nucleotides read TGTGCCAGCAGCTTGGCCTCGGGAACCTATGGCTACACCTTC. This encodes CASSLASGTYGYTF.

The rearrangement links TRBV4-1 to TRBJ2-7; D is uncertain. V dropped 1 base and J dropped 0 bases, with 7 bases sitting between them. The CDR3 contains 14 residues. From germline, CDR1 is MGHRA and CDR2 YSYEKL. CDR3 DNA sequence: TGCGCCAGCAGCCAAGGCCAGGCCTCCTACGAGCAGTACTTC. Translation: CASSQGQASYEQYF.

The CDR3 bases are TGTGCCAGCGATACACACCGCCAGCGGTTTTACACCGGGGAGCTGTTTTTT. This translates into CASDTHRQRFYTGELFF. V and J are TRBV28 and TRBJ2-2; D perhaps matches TRBD2 (5 bases). V lost 8 bases and J lost 3, with 22 bases in between. This CDR3 is 17 amino acids long. Looked up from germline, CDR1 is MDHEN and CDR2 is SYDVKM. The complete variable domain, with remaining parts taken from reference TRBV28 and TRBJ2-2, reads DVKVTQSSRYLVKRTGEKVFLECVQDMDHENMFWYRQDPGLGLRLIYFSYDVKMKEKGDIPEGYSVSREKKERFSLILESASTNQTSMYLCASDTHRQRFYTGELFFGEGSRLTVL.

J is TRBJ1-2 and V is TRBV5-1, with TRBD1 matching 9 bases. CDR3 size: 14 residues. V trimming: 4 bases; J trimming: 4 bases; junction bases outside the gene matches: 5. CDR1 SGHRS and CDR2 YFSETQ come from the germline V gene. CDR3 residues: CASSPTGQGYGYTF. Here the CDR3 DNA reads TGCGCCAGCAGCCCCACGGGACAGGGCTATGGCTACACCTTC.

V is TRBV7-6 and J is TRBJ2-7; 11 positions match TRBD2. The CDR3 runs to 16 residues. From germline, CDR1 is SGHVS and CDR2 FNYEAQ. With V trimmed by 5 bases and J by 3 bases, 9 bases remained unmatched. The CDR3 DNA reads as TGTGCCAGCAGCCCCAGGGGGCTAGCGGGGGGCTACGAGCAGTACTTC. Its protein is CASSPRGLAGGYEQYF.

The J gene is TRBJ2-1, the V gene TRBV27, with 10 positions matching TRBD1. V lost 4 bases to trimming and J lost 8 bases; unmatched junction nucleotides: 14. Germline assignment: CDR1 MNHEY and CDR2 SMNVEV (reference sequence). The CDR3 is made up of 17 amino acids. The CDR3 DNA reads TGTGCCAGCAGTTGGGACAGGGGCGGCGGGAGTTGCGATGAGCAGTTCTTC. Translation: CASSWDRGGGSCDEQFF.

The chain carries TRBV7-9 and TRBJ2-7; 8 bases are a match to TRBD2. Germline-derived CDR1 and CDR2 are SEHNR and FQNEAQ (reference sequence). V lost 5 bases, J lost 5 bases, and 5 bases stayed unmatched. The CDR3 spans 13 residues. CDR3 residues: CASSPRGGDEQYF. As DNA, the CDR3 is TGTGCCAGCAGCCCCCGGGGGGGGGACGAGCAGTACTTC.

This rearrangement joins TRBV19 to TRBJ1-3; D gene uncertain. The length of the CDR3 is 15 residues. Trimming took off 5 bases at V and 0 bases at J, with 11 bases between the two ends. The germline gives CDR1 LNHDA, CDR2 SQIVND (reference sequence). CDR3 region: CASSFHRSSGNTIYF. DNA of the CDR3: TGTGCCAGTAGTTTCCACCGGAGCTCTGGAAACACCATATATTTT.

This sequence joins TRBV7-2 and TRBJ1-2; no reliable D call. Germline assignment: CDR1 SGHTA and CDR2 FQGNSA. V lost 1 base to trimming and J lost 7 bases, with 13 bases between them. This CDR3 has 14 residues. The CDR3 sequence is CASSLDSGLGGYTF. Here the CDR3 DNA reads TGTGCCAGCAGCTTAGATTCGGGGTTGGGTGGCTACACCTTC.

DNA for the CDR3: TGTGCCAGCAGCCCCCCGTACAATGAGCAGTTCTTC. It specifies CASSPPYNEQFF. This chain connects TRBV13 to TRBJ2-1; D is unresolved. Germline-derived CDR1 and CDR2 are PRHDT and FYEKMQ (reference sequence). Trimming shortened V by 5 bases and J by 4 bases, and 6 bases separated the two germline ends. CDR3 length equals 12 residues.

V and J are TRBV7-9 and TRBJ2-7; 11 bases line up with TRBD2. The junction had 8 bases not matched to a gene; V was cut back by 4 bases and J by 6 bases. This CDR3 has 15 amino acids. Germline lookup yields CDR1 SEHNR and CDR2 FQNEAQ (reference sequence). CDR3 in amino acids: CASSSPTSGNCEQYF. DNA for the CDR3: TGTGCCAGCAGCTCCCCGACTAGCGGGAATTGCGAGCAGTACTTC.

In this sample, this clone turned up once. The rearrangement uses TRBV19 and TRBJ2-5; TRBD2 agrees at 12 bases. This CDR3 region has 18 residues. V lost 1 base, J lost 1 base, and 7 bases stayed unmatched. Germline V gene data show CDR1 as LNHDA and CDR2 as SQIVND (reference sequence). The CDR3 DNA reads as TGTGCCAGTAGTATAGTCGGACTAGCGGGGACACCCCAAGAGACCCAGTACTTC. Translation: CASSIVGLAGTPQETQYF.

This chain links TRBV30 with TRBJ1-2, with 8 bases lining up with TRBD1. The CDR3 has 14 amino acids. Germline V lookup: CDR1 GTSNPN, CDR2 SVGIG (reference sequence). J was trimmed by 4 bases and V by 7 bases; bases with no gene match: 11. The CDR3 DNA is TGTGCCTTGAAACAGGGGGGGGAGGGCTATGGCTACACCTTC. Translated, it gives CALKQGGEGYGYTF. The entire variable domain, with the rest obtained from reference TRBV30 and TRBJ1-2, is as follows: SQTIHQWPATLVQPVGSPLSLECTVEGTSNPNLYWYRQAAGRGLQLLFYSVGIGQISSEVPQNLSASRPQDRQFILSSKKLLLSDSGFYLCALKQGGEGYGYTFGSGTRLTVV.

The gene calls are TRBV19 and TRBJ2-1, with TRBD2 matching 12 bases. This CDR3 region has 19 residues. V dropped 7 bases and J dropped 2; count of bases not matched to a gene: 15. Germline V gene data show CDR1 as LNHDA and CDR2 as SQIVND (reference sequence). The DNA for the CDR3 is TGTGCCAGTAACCCCCCCCAGACTAGCGGGAGCGGGACCTACAATGAGCAGTTCTTC. It is translated as CASNPPQTSGSGTYNEQFF.

This clone was counted a single time. The V gene is TRBV28, the J gene TRBJ2-1, with 10 bases lining up with TRBD2. The CDR3 runs 21 residues. The ends lost 5 bases at V and 3 bases at J; junction bases unmatched: 22. The V gene's germline CDR1 is MDHEN and CDR2 SYDVKM. The chain's CDR3 is CASSPRPGQDSGLADYNEQFF. Here the CDR3 DNA reads TGTGCCAGCAGTCCTAGACCGGGACAGGATTCAGGACTAGCGGACTACAATGAGCAGTTCTTC.

This clone was recorded only once. V usage is TRBV4-1 and J usage is TRBJ2-5; D perhaps matches TRBD1 (5 bases). Germline loops: CDR1 MGHRA, CDR2 YSYEKL. The V end was cut by 4 bases, the J end by 4 bases, with 19 bases between. The CDR3 extends over 16 amino acids. CDR3 DNA sequence: TGCGCCAGCAGCCCGGGCGCCGCAGGGCCAATAGAGACCCAGTACTTC. This sequence encodes CASSPGAAGPIETQYF.

This clone was seen once. The rearrangement uses TRBV7-6 and TRBJ2-7; D remains unclear. CDR3 size: 14 residues. Germline CDR1 reads SGHVS; CDR2 reads FNYEAQ. The V end lost 4 bases, the J end lost 6 bases, and 16 bases lay between the germline ends. The CDR3 nucleotides are TGTGCCAGCAGCTGGAAAGCGTCCTCTAGCGAGCAGTACTTC. Translation gives CASSWKASSSEQYF.

V gene TRBV4-3 combines with J gene TRBJ1-1; 7 bases agree with TRBD1. The CDR3 sequence is 19 residues long. The V gene's germline CDR1 is LGHNA and CDR2 YSLEER. Trimming cost V 0 bases and J 0 bases; bases outside gene matches: 13. The CDR3 DNA is TGCGCCAGCAGCCAAGATATGTTCAGGGGGGCTCCTATGAACACTGAAGCTTTCTTT. Its translation: CASSQDMFRGAPMNTEAFF.

The chain links TRBV4-3 to TRBJ2-1, with 8 bases lining up with TRBD2. Germline V gene sequence: CDR1 LGHNA, CDR2 YSLEER. The CDR3 loop spans 13 amino acids. V shed 3 bases and J 7 bases; nucleotides not matched to a gene: 2. CDR3 nucleotide sequence: TGCGCCAGCAGCCAGATAGCGGGGAATGAGCAGTTCTTC. Translation gives CASSQIAGNEQFF.